The 2 T cell receptor beta chains below come from one sample, sequenced in a study of tumor and adjacent non-tumor tissue in lung cancer. The library came from three nested PCR rounds adapted from ARM-PCR protocols. Each CDR3 protein gets one entry after TCRdb re-called the multiplex PCR reads with MiXCR. Seen here are about 67,000 distinct CDR3 sequences, more than 65% observed once, and the top ten hold under 55%. No cell sorting was done before RNA was extracted from the tissue. Distant lung tissue was collected more than 3 cm away from the tumor edge. The sequenced sample was distant non-tumor lung tissue. The receptors shown here come from a man aged 55 to 70 with non-small cell lung cancer.

In the case of this clonotype: At one of its ends the junction is not consistent with the germline gene, which may arise from a read error. The chain combines TRBV7-9 with TRBJ2-7; 9 nucleotides line up with TRBD1. CDR3 length: 15 amino acids. Germline-derived CDR1 and CDR2 are SEHNR and FQNEAQ (reference sequence). The CDR3 here is CASSPGTGFIYGQYF. Written as DNA, the CDR3 is TGTGCTAGCAGCCCCGGGACAGGGTTCATTTACGGGCAGTACTTC. The full variable domain, in which reference TRBV7-9 and TRBJ2-7 provide the parts outside the CDR3, is DTGVSQNPRHKITKRGQNVTFRCDPISEHNRLYWYRQTLGQGPEFLTYFQNEAQLEKSRLLSDRFSAERPKGSFSTLEIQRTEQGDSAMYLCASSPGTGFIYGQYFGPGTRLTVT.

As to this clonotype: At one boundary the junction diverges from the germline segment, which might be a read error. The chain joins TRBV13 to TRBJ1-2; D is unresolved. CDR1 PRHDT and CDR2 FYEKMQ come from the germline V gene (reference sequence). The CDR3 contains 14 residues. CDR3 sequence (DNA): TGTACCAGCAGCCCCCGGGGAGAGAGCTATGGCTACACCTTC. Its translation: CTSSPRGESYGYTF.